This T cell receptor (beta chain) derives from a study of blood T cell repertoires in COVID-19. The overall study: Samples came from the United States, Italy and Spain, spanning acute and convalescent COVID-19.

V shed 1 base and J 4 bases; nucleotides not matched to a gene: 7. Germline CDR1 LGHNA, CDR2 YSLEER. The CDR3 has 16 amino acids. Profiling relied on immunoSEQ multiplex PCR, and the TCRdb table lists in-frame clones only, not all of them. Among 200,000 to 300,000 clones listed, 85% were seen once. Sequenced: peripheral blood. The receptor's source is a man aged 45-65 years with COVID-19, enrolled during active disease. V gene TRBV4-3 combines with J gene TRBJ2-3, with 8 nucleotides matching TRBD2. This CDR3 is CASSQGYSGVSDTQYF. CDR3 nucleotides: TGCGCCAGCAGCCAAGGTTATAGCGGGGTTTCAGATACGCAGTATTTT.